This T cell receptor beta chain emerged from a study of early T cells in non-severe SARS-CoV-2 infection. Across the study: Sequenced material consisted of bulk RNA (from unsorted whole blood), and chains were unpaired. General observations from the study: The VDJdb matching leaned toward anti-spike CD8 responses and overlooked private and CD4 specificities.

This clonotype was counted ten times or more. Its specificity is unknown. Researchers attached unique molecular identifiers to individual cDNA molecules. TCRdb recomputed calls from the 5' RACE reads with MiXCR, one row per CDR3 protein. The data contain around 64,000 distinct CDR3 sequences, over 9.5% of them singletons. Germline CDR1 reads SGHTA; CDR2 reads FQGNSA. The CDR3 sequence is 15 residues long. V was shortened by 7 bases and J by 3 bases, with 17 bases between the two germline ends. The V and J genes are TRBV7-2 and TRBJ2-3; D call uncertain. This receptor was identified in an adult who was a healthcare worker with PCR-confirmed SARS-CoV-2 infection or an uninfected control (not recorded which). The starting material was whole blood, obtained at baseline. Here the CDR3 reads CASTFLGRVTDTQYF. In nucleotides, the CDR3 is TGTGCCAGCACCTTCTTAGGAAGAGTAACAGATACGCAGTATTTT.